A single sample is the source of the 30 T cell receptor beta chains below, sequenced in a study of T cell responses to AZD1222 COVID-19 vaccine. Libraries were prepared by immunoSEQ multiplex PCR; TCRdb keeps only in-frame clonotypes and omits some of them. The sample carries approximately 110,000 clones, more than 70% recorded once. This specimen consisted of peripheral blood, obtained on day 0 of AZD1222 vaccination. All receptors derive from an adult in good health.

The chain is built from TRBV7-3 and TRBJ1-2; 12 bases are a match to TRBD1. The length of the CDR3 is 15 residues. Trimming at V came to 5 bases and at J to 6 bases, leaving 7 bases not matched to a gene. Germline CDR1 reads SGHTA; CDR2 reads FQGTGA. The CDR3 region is CASSPGQGAFNGYTF. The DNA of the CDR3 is TGTGCCAGCAGCCCGGGACAGGGGGCTTTTAATGGCTACACCTTC. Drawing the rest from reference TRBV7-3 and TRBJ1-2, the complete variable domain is GAGVSQTPSNKVTEKGKYVELRCDPISGHTALYWYRQSLGQGPEFLIYFQGTGAADDSGLPNDRFFAVRPEGSVSTLKIQRTERGDSAVYLCASSPGQGAFNGYTFGSGTRLTVV.

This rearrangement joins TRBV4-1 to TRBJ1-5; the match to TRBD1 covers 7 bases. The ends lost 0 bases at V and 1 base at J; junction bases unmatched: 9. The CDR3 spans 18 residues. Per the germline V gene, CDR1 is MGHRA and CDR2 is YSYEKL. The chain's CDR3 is CASSQELDRAGSNQPQHF. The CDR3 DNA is TGCGCCAGCAGCCAAGAATTAGACAGGGCAGGGAGCAATCAGCCCCAGCATTTT.

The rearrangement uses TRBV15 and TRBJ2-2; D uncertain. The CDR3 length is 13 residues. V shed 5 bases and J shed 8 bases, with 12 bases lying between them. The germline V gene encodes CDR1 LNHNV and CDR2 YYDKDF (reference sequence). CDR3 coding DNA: TGTGCCACCAGCGGATCTCAGGAGGGGGAGCTGTTTTTT. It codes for CATSGSQEGELFF.

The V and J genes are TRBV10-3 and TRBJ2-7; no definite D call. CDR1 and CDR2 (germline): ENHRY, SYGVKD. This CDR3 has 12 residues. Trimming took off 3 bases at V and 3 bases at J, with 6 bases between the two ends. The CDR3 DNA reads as TGTGCCATCAGTGAATCAGGCTACGAGCAGTACTTC. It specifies CAISESGYEQYF.

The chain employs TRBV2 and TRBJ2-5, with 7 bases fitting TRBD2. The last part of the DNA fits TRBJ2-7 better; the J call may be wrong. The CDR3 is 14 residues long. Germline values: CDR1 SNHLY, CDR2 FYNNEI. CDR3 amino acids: CASSVERGPYEQYF. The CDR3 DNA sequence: TGTGCCAGCAGTGTAGAGCGGGGTCCCTACGAGCAGTACTTC.

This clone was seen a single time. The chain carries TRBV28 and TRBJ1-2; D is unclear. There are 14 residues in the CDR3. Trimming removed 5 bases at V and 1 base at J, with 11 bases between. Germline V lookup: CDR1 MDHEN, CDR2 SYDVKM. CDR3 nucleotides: TGTGCCAGCAGTACCCCGGAAGATAACTATGGCTACACCTTC. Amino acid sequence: CASSTPEDNYGYTF.

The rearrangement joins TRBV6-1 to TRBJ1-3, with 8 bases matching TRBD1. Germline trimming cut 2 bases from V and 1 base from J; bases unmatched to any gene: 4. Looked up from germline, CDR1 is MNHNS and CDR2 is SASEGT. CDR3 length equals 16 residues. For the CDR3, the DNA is TGTGCCAGCAGTGAATACTGGACAGGGTCTGGAAACACCATATATTTT. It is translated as CASSEYWTGSGNTIYF.

CDR3 sequence reads: CASSSDRDYQPQHF. Written as DNA, the CDR3 is TGTGCCAGCAGTTCCGACAGGGACTATCAGCCCCAGCATTTT. The chain combines TRBV6-5 with TRBJ1-5; TRBD1 matches at 7 bases. V shed 4 bases, J shed 5 bases, and the junction held 5 bases outside the gene matches. Germline V gene data show CDR1 as MNHEY and CDR2 as SVGAGI. The CDR3 extends over 14 amino acids.

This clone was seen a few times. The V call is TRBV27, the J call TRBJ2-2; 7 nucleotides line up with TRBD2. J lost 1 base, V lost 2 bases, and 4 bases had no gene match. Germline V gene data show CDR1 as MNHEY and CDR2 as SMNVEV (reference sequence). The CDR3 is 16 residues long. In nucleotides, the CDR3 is TGTGCCAGCAGTTTAAACCTAGCGGTGAACACCGGGGAGCTGTTTTTT. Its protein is CASSLNLAVNTGELFF.

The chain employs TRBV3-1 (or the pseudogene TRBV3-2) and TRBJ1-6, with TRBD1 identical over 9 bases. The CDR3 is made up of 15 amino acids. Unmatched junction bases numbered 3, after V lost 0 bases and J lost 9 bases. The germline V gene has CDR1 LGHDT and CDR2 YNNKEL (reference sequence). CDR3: CASSQDRDRVSPLHF. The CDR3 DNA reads TGTGCCAGCAGCCAAGATCGGGACAGGGTTTCACCCCTCCACTTT.

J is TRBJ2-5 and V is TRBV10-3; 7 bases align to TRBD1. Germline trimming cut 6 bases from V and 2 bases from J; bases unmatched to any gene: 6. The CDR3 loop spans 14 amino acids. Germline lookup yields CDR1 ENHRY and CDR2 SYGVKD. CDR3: CAIRGMTGQETQYF. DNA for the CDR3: TGTGCCATCAGAGGGATGACAGGGCAAGAGACCCAGTACTTC.

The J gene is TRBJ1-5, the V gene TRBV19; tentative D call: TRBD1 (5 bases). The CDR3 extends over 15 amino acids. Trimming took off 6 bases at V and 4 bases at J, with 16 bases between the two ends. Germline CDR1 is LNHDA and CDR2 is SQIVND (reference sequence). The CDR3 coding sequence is TGTGCCAGTAGGATCGAGGCAGGGCAAAATCAGCCCCAGCATTTT. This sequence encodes CASRIEAGQNQPQHF.

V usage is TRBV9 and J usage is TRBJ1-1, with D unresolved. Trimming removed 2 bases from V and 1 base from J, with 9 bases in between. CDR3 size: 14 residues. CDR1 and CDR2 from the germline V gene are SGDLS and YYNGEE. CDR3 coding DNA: TGTGCCAGCAGCGTGGGTGATTGGAACACTGAAGCTTTCTTT. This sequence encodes CASSVGDWNTEAFF.

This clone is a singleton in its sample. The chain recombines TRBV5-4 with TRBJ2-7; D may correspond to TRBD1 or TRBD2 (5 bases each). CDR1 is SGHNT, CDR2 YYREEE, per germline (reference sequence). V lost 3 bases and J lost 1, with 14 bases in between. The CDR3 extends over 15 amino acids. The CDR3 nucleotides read TGTGCCAGCAGCTGGGGGACCGATGGGTCCTACGAGCAGTACTTC. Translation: CASSWGTDGSYEQYF.

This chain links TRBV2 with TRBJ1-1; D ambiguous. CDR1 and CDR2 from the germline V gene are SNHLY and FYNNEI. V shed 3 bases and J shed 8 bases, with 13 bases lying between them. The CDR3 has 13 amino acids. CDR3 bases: TGTGCCAGCAGTGAGGTGGCAACGCGGGAAGCTTTCTTT. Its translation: CASSEVATREAFF.

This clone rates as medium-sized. CDR3 region: CASSGLAGRVNEQYF. CDR3 DNA sequence: TGTGCCAGCAGCGGCTTAGCGGGGCGCGTCAACGAGCAGTACTTC. The V gene is TRBV7-9, the J gene TRBJ2-7; 8 nucleotides agree with TRBD2. V was clipped by 5 bases and J by 5 bases; unmatched bases: 11. The germline CDR1 and CDR2 sequences are SEHNR and FQNEAQ (reference sequence). The CDR3 covers 15 residues.

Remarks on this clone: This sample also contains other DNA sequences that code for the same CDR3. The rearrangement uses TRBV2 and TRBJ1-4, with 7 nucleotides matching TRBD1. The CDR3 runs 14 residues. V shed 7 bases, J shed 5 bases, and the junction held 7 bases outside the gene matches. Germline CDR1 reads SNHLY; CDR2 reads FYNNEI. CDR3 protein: CASIQGTANEKLFF. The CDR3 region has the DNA TGTGCCAGCATCCAGGGGACAGCAAATGAAAAACTGTTTTTT.

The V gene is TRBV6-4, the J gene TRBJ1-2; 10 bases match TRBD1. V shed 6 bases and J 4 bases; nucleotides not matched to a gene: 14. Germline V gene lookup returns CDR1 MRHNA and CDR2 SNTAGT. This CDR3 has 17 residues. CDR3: CASSPAPGQGIPYGYTF. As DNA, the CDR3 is TGTGCCAGCAGCCCAGCCCCGGGACAGGGGATTCCCTATGGCTACACCTTC.

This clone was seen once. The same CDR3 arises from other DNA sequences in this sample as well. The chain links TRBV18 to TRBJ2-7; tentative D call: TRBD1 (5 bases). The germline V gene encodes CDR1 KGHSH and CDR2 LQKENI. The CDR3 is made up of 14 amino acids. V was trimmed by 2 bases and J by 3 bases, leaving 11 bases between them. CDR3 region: CASSPDQGSYEQYF. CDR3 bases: TGTGCCAGCTCACCAGATCAGGGCAGCTACGAGCAGTACTTC.

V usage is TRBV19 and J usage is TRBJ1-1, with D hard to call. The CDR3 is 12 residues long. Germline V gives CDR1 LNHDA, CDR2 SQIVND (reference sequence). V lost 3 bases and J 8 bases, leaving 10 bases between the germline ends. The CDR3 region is CASSMVSREAFF. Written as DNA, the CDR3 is TGTGCCAGTAGTATGGTCTCCAGGGAAGCTTTCTTT.

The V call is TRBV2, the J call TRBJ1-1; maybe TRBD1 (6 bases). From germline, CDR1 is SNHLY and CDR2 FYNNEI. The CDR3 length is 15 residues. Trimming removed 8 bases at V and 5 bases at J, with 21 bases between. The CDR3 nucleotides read TGTGCCAGCGGCGCCCCGAGGGCAGGGGTGACTGAAGCTTTCTTT. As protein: CASGAPRAGVTEAFF.

The CDR3 DNA follows: TGTGCCAGCAGTATGACAGGGTATGGCTACACCTTC. Translated: CASSMTGYGYTF. The chain recombines TRBV12-3 or TRBV12-4 with TRBJ1-2; the match to TRBD1 covers 7 bases. This CDR3 has 12 amino acids. V trimming: 5 bases; J trimming: 5 bases; junction bases outside the gene matches: 2.

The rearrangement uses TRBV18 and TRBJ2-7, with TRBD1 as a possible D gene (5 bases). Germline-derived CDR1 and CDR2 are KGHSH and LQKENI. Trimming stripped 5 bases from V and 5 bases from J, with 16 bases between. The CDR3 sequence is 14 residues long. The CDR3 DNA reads TGTGCCAGCTCATCAGGGCCCGGCGAAGACGAGCAGTACTTC. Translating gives CASSSGPGEDEQYF.

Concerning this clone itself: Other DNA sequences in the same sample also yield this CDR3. In DNA, the CDR3 is TGTGCCAGCAGCCTAGCCTCCCAAGAGACCCAGTACTTC. It codes for CASSLASQETQYF. The chain recombines TRBV12-3 or TRBV12-4 with TRBJ2-5; D is possibly TRBD2 (5 bases). V was trimmed by 6 bases and J by 1 base, leaving 9 bases between them. The CDR3 has 13 residues.

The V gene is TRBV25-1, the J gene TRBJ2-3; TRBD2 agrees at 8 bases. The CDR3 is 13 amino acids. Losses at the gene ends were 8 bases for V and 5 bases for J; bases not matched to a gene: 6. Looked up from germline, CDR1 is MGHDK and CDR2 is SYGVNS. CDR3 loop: CASAGAGGDTQYF. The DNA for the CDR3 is TGTGCCAGCGCAGGGGCGGGAGGAGATACGCAGTATTTT.

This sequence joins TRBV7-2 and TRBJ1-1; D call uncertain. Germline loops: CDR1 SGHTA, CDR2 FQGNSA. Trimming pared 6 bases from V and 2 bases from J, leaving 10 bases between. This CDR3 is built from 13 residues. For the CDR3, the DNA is TGTGCCAGCAGTTGGGGATCCAACACTGAAGCTTTCTTT. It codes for CASSWGSNTEAFF.

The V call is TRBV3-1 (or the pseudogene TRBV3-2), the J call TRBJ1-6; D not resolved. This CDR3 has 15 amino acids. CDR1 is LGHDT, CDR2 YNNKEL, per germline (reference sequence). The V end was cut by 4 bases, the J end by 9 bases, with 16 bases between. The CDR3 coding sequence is TGTGCCAGCAGCCCGTTAGACCCGAACGGTTCACCCCTCCACTTT. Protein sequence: CASSPLDPNGSPLHF.

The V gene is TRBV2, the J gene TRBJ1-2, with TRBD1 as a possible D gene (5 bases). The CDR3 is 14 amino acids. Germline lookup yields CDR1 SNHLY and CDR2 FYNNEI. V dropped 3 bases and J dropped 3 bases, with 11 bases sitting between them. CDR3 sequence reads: CASSDTGGDYGYTF. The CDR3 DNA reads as TGTGCCAGCAGTGATACCGGGGGGGACTATGGCTACACCTTC. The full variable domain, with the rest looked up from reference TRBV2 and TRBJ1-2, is EPEVTQTPSHQVTQMGQEVILRCVPISNHLYFYWYRQILGQKVEFLVSFYNNEISEKSEIFDDQFSVERPDGSNFTLKIRSTKLEDSAMYFCASSDTGGDYGYTFGSGTRLTVV.

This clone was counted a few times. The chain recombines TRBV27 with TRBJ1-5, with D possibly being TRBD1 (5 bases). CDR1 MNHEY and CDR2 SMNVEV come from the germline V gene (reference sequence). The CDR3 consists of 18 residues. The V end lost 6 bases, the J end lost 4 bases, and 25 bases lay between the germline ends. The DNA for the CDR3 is TGTGCCAGCAGGAGGCGGGTCCGGGGAGAGGGGCAAAATCAGCCCCAGCATTTT. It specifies CASRRRVRGEGQNQPQHF.

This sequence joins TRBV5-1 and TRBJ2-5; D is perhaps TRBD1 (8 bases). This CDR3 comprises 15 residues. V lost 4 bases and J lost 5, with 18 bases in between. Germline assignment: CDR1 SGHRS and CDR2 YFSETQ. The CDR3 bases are TGCGCCAGCAGCCCGGACAGGGAACTAGCGGAGACCCAGTACTTC. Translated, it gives CASSPDRELAETQYF. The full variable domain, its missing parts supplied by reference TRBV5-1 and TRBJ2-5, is KAGVTQTPRYLIKTRGQQVTLSCSPISGHRSVSWYQQTPGQGLQFLFEYFSETQRNKGNFPGRFSGRQFSNSRSEMNVSTLELGDSALYLCASSPDRELAETQYFGPGTRLLVL.